A single sample gave rise to the 9 T cell receptor beta chains below, sequenced in a study of T cells in localized non-small cell lung cancer (TCRdb year 2020). Libraries came from the immunoSEQ multiplex PCR assay. Not all clones reach the TCRdb copy of this immuneACCESS table, which keeps in-frame sequences only. Checked studies attribute under half of the gap to unresolved V genes and leave the rest unexplained. Here the sample has roughly 40,000 clones; 81% occur a single time. The ten most abundant clones make up under 8% of the sample. Sequencing used peripheral blood mononuclear cells, obtained before any cancer treatment. These receptors were obtained from a male donor aged 60 or over with stage II lung adenocarcinoma.

This clone was seen only a few times. The chain links TRBV2 to TRBJ1-5; no firm D call. The V end lost 6 bases, the J end lost 6 bases, and 15 bases lay between the germline ends. CDR3 size: 14 residues. CDR1 SNHLY and CDR2 FYNNEI come from the germline V gene. This CDR3 reads CASSLGGFIQPQHF. The CDR3, as DNA: TGTGCCAGCAGCCTGGGAGGGTTTATTCAGCCCCAGCATTTT.

V usage is TRBV6-5 and J usage is TRBJ2-3, with a tentative D call TRBD1 (5 bases). The CDR3 is 13 amino acids. V lost 7 bases, J lost 5 bases, and 13 bases lay in between. CDR1 is MNHEY and CDR2 is SVGAGI in the germline V gene. DNA for the CDR3: TGTGCCAGCAAAAGGGGTAGGGAAGATACGCAGTATTTT. Its protein is CASKRGREDTQYF.

This chain uses TRBV2 with TRBJ1-2; D may be TRBD1 (5 bases). Germline V gene sequence: CDR1 SNHLY, CDR2 FYNNEI. The CDR3 has 13 residues. V gave up 4 bases and J gave up 4 bases, with 10 bases separating them. The CDR3 region has the DNA TGTGCCAGCAGTGCCGACAGTTCCTATGGCTACACCTTC. It yields the protein CASSADSSYGYTF.

The chain employs TRBV18 and TRBJ2-3; a weak D match, TRBD1 (6 bases). V shed 3 bases and J shed 2 bases, with 15 bases lying between them. CDR1 and CDR2 (germline): KGHSH, LQKENI. The CDR3 runs to 16 residues. As DNA, the CDR3 is TGTGCCAGCTCACCTTCTACAGGGCTGGCCACAGATACGCAGTATTTT. Translated, it gives CASSPSTGLATDTQYF.

The chain recombines TRBV25-1 with TRBJ2-4; D gene uncertain. Between the trimmed V and J ends, which lost 6 bases and 8 bases, there was a span of 11 bases. This CDR3 has 12 residues. In germline, CDR1 is MGHDK, CDR2 SYGVNS. CDR3 region: CASRGMWDIQYF. The CDR3 coding sequence is TGTGCCAGCAGAGGGATGTGGGACATTCAGTACTTC.

The chain joins TRBV25-1 to TRBJ1-1; no clear D. The germline V gene has CDR1 MGHDK and CDR2 SYGVNS. The CDR3 covers 15 residues. Trimming took 5 bases from V and 4 from J, leaving 17 bases between them. This CDR3 is CASSQTAFSVTEAFF. The CDR3 bases are TGTGCCAGCAGTCAGACGGCCTTTTCGGTCACTGAAGCTTTCTTT.

This clone was counted a single time. The chain recombines TRBV5-6 with TRBJ1-3; a possible D gene is TRBD1 (6 bases). Germline-derived CDR1 and CDR2 are SGHDT and YYEEEE. Trimming took off 3 bases at V and 4 bases at J, with 20 bases between the two ends. The length of the CDR3 is 17 residues. Written as DNA, the CDR3 is TGTGCCAGCAGCTCCCAAGGGGGACACCTCTTGGGAAACACCATATATTTT. As protein: CASSSQGGHLLGNTIYF.

The V gene is TRBV19, the J gene TRBJ1-3; TRBD1 might be the D (5 bases). Trimming removed 8 bases from V and 0 bases from J, with 11 bases in between. This CDR3 is 14 amino acids long. The germline CDR1 and CDR2 sequences are LNHDA and SQIVND (reference sequence). The CDR3 reads CASGDGSSGNTIYF. Here the CDR3 DNA reads TGTGCCAGTGGGGACGGGTCCTCTGGAAACACCATATATTTT.

This rearrangement joins TRBV7-9 to TRBJ1-3, with D possibly matching TRBD1 (5 bases). In germline, CDR1 is SEHNR, CDR2 FQNEAQ (reference sequence). V was shortened by 5 bases and J by 0 bases, with 14 bases between the two germline ends. The CDR3 has 16 amino acids. The CDR3 nucleotides are TGTGCCAGCAGCAGGACCGAGGGGAGCTCTGGAAACACCATATATTTT. Translating gives CASSRTEGSSGNTIYF.